This TCR beta chain was recovered during a study of cytotoxic CD8 clonotypes in ibrutinib-treated CLL. This clone was seen only a few times. The antigen is undetermined. The germline gives CDR1 SGHVS, CDR2 FQNEAQ. Trimming stripped 2 bases from V and 4 bases from J, with 7 bases between. This CDR3 comprises 13 residues. Study outcomes and limitations: Baseline-level clonality went beyond age-matched healthy donors and moved in step with circulating CD8+ T-cell counts. Once treatment began, public clonotypes, which were uncommon, contracted or stayed stable.

Depth targeted 1 in 200,000 to 1 in 1 million T cells, averaging 10x coverage per clonotype. Using immunoSEQ multiplex PCR, the repertoire was profiled, and TCRdb retains in-frame clones only, with some absent. The sample has some 70,000 clones, about nine tenths seen once. This chain connects TRBV7-8 to TRBJ2-3; unclear D gene. The input for sequencing was PBMCs, taken after 12 months of ibrutinib treatment. The source is a human donor with chronic lymphocytic leukemia. The CDR3 here is CASSLSFSDTQYF. The CDR3 DNA reads TGTGCCAGCAGCTTAAGTTTCTCAGATACGCAGTATTTT.